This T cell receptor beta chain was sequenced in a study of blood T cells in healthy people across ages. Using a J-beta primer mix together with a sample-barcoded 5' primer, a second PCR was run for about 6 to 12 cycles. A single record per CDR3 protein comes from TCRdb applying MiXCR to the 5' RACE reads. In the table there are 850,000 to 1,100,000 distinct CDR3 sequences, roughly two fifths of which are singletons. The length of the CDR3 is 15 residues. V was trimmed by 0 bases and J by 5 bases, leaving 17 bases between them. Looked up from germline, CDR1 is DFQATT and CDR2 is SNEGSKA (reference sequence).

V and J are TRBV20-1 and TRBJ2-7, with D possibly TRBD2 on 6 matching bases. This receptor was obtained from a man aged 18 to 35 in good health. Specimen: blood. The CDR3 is CSARDPGLANDEQYF. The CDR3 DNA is TGCAGTGCTAGAGATCCGGGCCTAGCGAACGACGAGCAGTACTTC.